The entry below gives a single T cell receptor (beta chain) sequence along with its context. Antigen: not known. Time point here: newly diagnosed GD, antithyroid drugs for less than 3 months. Construction of the TCR library relied on RNA isolated from PBMCs. The entry originates in a study of regulatory T cells in long-lasting Graves disease. Study-wide points: TCR diversity was lower in persistent than newly diagnosed Graves' disease.

This CDR3 spans 14 amino acids. Germline loops: CDR1 LGHDT, CDR2 YNNKEL (reference sequence). The trim removed 3 bases at V and 8 bases at J, leaving 3 bases unmatched. HTBI primers from iRepertoire and Arm-PCR of CDR3 regions yielded the TCR beta libraries. Via MiXCR, TCRdb re-called the multiplex PCR reads, giving one row per CDR3 protein. The sample includes about 530,000 distinct CDR3 sequences, 15% to 20% of them seen just once. The sample also formed part of further work on T cells in Graves' hyperthyroidism and ophthalmopathy. That source reports: Diagnostic decisions used clinical symptoms, serum thyroxine and TRAb, thyroid ultrasound and orbital computed tomography. TCR CDR3 regions were first amplified by RT-PCR with HTBI primers. Before onset, ophthalmopathy was predicted by the model a median roughly 6.4 months earlier.

This clonotype was sampled from a woman aged 40 to 65 with Graves disease. The chain links TRBV3-1 to TRBJ1-6, with 8 positions matching TRBD1. The sequencing here drew on peripheral blood mononuclear cells (PBMCs), taken at new diagnosis, from a patient treated with antithyroid drugs. The CDR3 region is CASSQGQEYSPLHF. CDR3 in DNA: TGTGCCAGCAGCCAGGGACAGGAATATTCACCCCTCCACTTT.